These 11 T cell receptor beta chains share one sample of origin, sequenced in a study of blood T cell repertoires in COVID-19. Clones were sequenced by immunoSEQ multiplex PCR, and TCRdb holds only the in-frame ones, with some missing. The sample includes a few hundred thousand clones, about 88% of them seen just once. The sequenced sample consisted of peripheral blood. These receptors all come from a man aged 18-30 years with active or convalescent COVID-19.

The chain carries TRBV15 and TRBJ2-5, with 7 bases that match TRBD2. The germline gives CDR1 LNHNV, CDR2 YYDKDF (reference sequence). V was pared by 1 base and J by 4 bases, with 3 bases of the junction left unmatched. This CDR3 comprises 14 residues. Here the CDR3 DNA reads TGTGCCACCAGCAGAGGGGCGGGAGTAGAGACCCAGTACTTC. It yields the protein CATSRGAGVETQYF.

The V call is TRBV14, the J call TRBJ1-4; 9 bases are a match to TRBD1. CDR1 SGHDN and CDR2 FVKESK come from the germline V gene. The CDR3 covers 14 residues. The junction had 2 bases not matched to a gene; V was cut back by 3 bases and J by 6 bases. DNA of the CDR3: TGTGCCAGCAGCCACCGGGACAGGGATGAAAAACTGTTTTTT. Its protein product is CASSHRDRDEKLFF.

The V and J genes are TRBV11-3 and TRBJ2-1, with 11 bases matching TRBD2. The CDR3 extends over 15 amino acids. Germline CDR1 SGHNT, CDR2 YENEEA. Trimming at V came to 5 bases and at J to 10 bases, leaving 10 bases not matched to a gene. Here the CDR3 reads CASSGLAGGSREQFF. In nucleotides, the CDR3 is TGTGCCAGCAGCGGGCTAGCGGGAGGATCTAGGGAGCAGTTCTTC.

The V and J genes are TRBV28 and TRBJ1-2, with 9 nucleotides matching TRBD1. Germline-derived CDR1 and CDR2 are MDHEN and SYDVKM. The CDR3 is 15 residues long. The trim removed 5 bases at V and 3 bases at J, leaving 7 bases unmatched. The DNA for the CDR3 is TGTGCCAGCAGTCCGGGACAGGGCGGGGACTATGGCTACACCTTC. Its translation is CASSPGQGGDYGYTF.

The V and J genes are TRBV7-6 and TRBJ2-7, with D possibly matching TRBD1 (6 bases). The CDR3 runs to 17 residues. With 5 bases removed from V and 2 bases from J, the gap between germline ends came to 22 bases. The germline gives CDR1 SGHVS, CDR2 FNYEAQ. CDR3 region: CASSLYSMGTSTYEQYF. The CDR3 DNA reads as TGTGCCAGCAGCCTATATTCCATGGGGACAAGTACCTACGAGCAGTACTTC.

The chain links TRBV4-1 to TRBJ2-7; TRBD2 matches 7 bases. CDR3 length equals 13 residues. V lost 5 bases to trimming and J lost 5 bases; unmatched junction nucleotides: 6. Germline-derived CDR1 and CDR2 are MGHRA and YSYEKL. CDR3 residues: CASSYRGVDEQYF. In nucleotides, the CDR3 is TGCGCCAGCAGCTATCGGGGGGTCGACGAGCAGTACTTC.

The table lists this clone with a count of one. The rearrangement uses TRBV28 and TRBJ2-5; 9 bases line up with TRBD1. The ends lost 2 bases at V and 7 bases at J; junction bases unmatched: 5. The length of the CDR3 is 14 residues. Germline values: CDR1 MDHEN, CDR2 SYDVKM. CDR3 sequence: CASSLERTGATQYF. CDR3 DNA: TGTGCCAGCAGTTTAGAAAGGACAGGGGCGACCCAGTACTTC.

The rearrangement links TRBV9 to TRBJ1-5; D might be TRBD1 (6 bases). CDR1 and CDR2 (germline): SGDLS, YYNGEE. The germline V and J ends were trimmed by 4 bases and 2 bases, with 13 bases remaining between them. The CDR3 is made up of 15 amino acids. DNA of the CDR3: TGTGCCAGCAGCCGTTCTGGGGGCGGCAATCAGCCCCAGCATTTT. This translates into CASSRSGGGNQPQHF. The variable domain in full, completed from reference TRBV9 and TRBJ1-5, reads DSGVTQTPKHLITATGQRVTLRCSPRSGDLSVYWYQQSLDQGLQFLIQYYNGEERAKGNILERFSAQQFPDLHSELNLSSLELGDSALYFCASSRSGGGNQPQHFGDGTRLSIL.

The chain combines TRBV5-3 with TRBJ2-7, with TRBD1 identical over 9 bases. TRBV5-3 is classed as an ORF, of uncertain function. Germline trimming cut 5 bases from V and 12 bases from J; bases unmatched to any gene: 15. The CDR3 totals 14 residues. The CDR3 DNA follows: TGTGCCAGAAGGGCGGACAGGGGAACCGCCGAGGTGTACTTC. Amino acid sequence: CARRADRGTAEVYF.

The V gene is TRBV3-1 (or the pseudogene TRBV3-2), the J gene TRBJ2-7, with 10 bases identical to TRBD1. The V gene end was trimmed by 4 bases and the J gene end by 6 bases; junction bases not matched to a gene: 9. In germline, CDR1 is LGHDT, CDR2 YNNKEL (reference sequence). This CDR3 spans 15 amino acids. CDR3 region: CASSREDRGHFEQYF. The CDR3, as DNA: TGTGCCAGCAGCCGCGAAGACAGGGGGCATTTCGAGCAGTACTTC.

The chain uses TRBV13 and TRBJ2-7; possible D gene TRBD1, 5 bases. The CDR3 is made up of 14 amino acids. The V gene's germline CDR1 is PRHDT and CDR2 FYEKMQ (reference sequence). The V and J ends lost 2 bases and 4 bases respectively, with 12 bases between them. CDR3 coding DNA: TGTGCCAGCAGCTTAAGGAGAAAGGGGTACGAGCAGTACTTC. This gives the protein CASSLRRKGYEQYF.